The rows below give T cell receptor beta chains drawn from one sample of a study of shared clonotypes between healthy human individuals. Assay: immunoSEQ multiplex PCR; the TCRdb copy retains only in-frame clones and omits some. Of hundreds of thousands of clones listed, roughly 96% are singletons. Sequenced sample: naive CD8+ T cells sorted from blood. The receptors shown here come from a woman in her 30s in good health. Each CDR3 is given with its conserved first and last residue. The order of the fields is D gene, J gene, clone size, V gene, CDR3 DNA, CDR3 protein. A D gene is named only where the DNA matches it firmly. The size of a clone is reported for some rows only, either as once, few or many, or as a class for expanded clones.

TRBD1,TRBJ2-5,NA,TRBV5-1,TGCGCCAGCAGTTCGCCGGGACAGGGTTTAGAGACCCAGTACTTC,CASSSPGQGLETQYF
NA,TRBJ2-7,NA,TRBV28,TGTGCCAGCAGTTTCGGCCAACCACCTCTCGAGCAGTACTTC,CASSFGQPPLEQYF
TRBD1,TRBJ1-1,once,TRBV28,TGTGCCAGCAGTCCGTTGGACAGGGCGAACACTGAAGCTTTCTTT,CASSPLDRANTEAFF
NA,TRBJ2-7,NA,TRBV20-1,TGCAGTGCAAGACAGTCCTACGAGCAGTACTTC,CSARQSYEQYF
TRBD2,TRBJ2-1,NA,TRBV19,TGTGCCAGTAGTTTCCGACTAGCGGGGATCTCCTACAATGAGCAGTTCTTC,CASSFRLAGISYNEQFF
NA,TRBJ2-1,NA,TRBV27,TGTGCCAGCAGTTTACAGGGTGTCTCCTACAATGAGCAGTTCTTC,CASSLQGVSYNEQFF
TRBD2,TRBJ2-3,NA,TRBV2,TGTGCCAGCAGTGAGCGGCTAGCGGGAGTGTTGGGAGATACGCAGTATTTT,CASSERLAGVLGDTQYF
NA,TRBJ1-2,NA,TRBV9,TGTGCCAGCTCCGGGGCCAACTATGGCTACACCTTC,CASSGANYGYTF
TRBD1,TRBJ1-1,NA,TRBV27,TGTGCCAGCAGGTCGCCAACAGGGGGCACTGAAGCTTTCTTT,CASRSPTGGTEAFF
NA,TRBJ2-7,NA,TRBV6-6,TGTGCCAGCAGCATTTCGACTGAATCCTACGAGCAGTACTTC,CASSISTESYEQYF
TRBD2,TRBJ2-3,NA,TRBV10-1,TGCGCCAGCAGTGGAGCGGGAGGCACAGATACGCAGTATTTT,CASSGAGGTDTQYF
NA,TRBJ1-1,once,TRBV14,TGTGCCAGCAGCCAAGATCACGGTAGCGGCACTGAAGCTTTCTTT,CASSQDHGSGTEAFF
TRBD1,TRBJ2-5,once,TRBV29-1,TGCAGCGGGGACAGGGATGAGACCCAGTACTTC,CSGDRDETQYF
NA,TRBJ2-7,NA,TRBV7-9,TGTGCCAGCAGCTTCGAAGGGAGCTCCTACGAGCAGTACTTC,CASSFEGSSYEQYF
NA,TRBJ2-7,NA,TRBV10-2,TGCGCCAGCAGTGAAGTTTCCTACGAGCAGTACTTC,CASSEVSYEQYF
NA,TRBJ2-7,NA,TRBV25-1,TGTGCCAGCAGTGACTCAGGGCTCGAGCAGTACTTC,CASSDSGLEQYF
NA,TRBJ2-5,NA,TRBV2,TGTGCCAGCAGGGATGGTCTGTCTAGCGACTACCAAGAGACCCAGTACTTC,CASRDGLSSDYQETQYF
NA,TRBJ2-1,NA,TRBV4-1,TGCGCCAGCAGCCAGTCAAGGGAGGCCGCCTACAATGAGCAGTTCTTC,CASSQSREAAYNEQFF
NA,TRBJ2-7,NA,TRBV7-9,TGTGCCAGCAGCTCCGGTGTCCTAAGCTCCTACGAGCAGTACTTC,CASSSGVLSSYEQYF
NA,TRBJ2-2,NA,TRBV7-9,TGTGCCAGCTTTGGGACCAACACCGGGGAGCTGTTTTTT,CASFGTNTGELFF